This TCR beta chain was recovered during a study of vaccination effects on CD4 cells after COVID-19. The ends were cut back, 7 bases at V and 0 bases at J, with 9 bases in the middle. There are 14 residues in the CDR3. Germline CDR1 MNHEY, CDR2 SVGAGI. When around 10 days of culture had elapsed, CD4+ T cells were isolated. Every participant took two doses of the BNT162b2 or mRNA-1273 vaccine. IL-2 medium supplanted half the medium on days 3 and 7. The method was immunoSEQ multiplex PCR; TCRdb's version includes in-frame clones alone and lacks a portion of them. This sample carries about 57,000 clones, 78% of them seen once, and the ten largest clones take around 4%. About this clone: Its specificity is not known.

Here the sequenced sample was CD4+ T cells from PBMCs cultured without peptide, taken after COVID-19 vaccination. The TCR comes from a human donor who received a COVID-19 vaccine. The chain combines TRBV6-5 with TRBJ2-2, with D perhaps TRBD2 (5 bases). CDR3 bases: TGTGCCAGCACCTGGACTGCGAACACCGGGGAGCTGTTTTTT. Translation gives CASTWTANTGELFF.